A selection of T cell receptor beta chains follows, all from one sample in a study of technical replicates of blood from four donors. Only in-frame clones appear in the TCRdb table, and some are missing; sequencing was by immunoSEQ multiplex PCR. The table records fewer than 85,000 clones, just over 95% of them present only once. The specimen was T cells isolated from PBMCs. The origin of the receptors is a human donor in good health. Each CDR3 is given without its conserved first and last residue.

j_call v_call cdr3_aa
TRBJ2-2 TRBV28 ASSQGTRPGELF
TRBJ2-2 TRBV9 ASSERGNTGELF
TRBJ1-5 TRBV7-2 ASSRSTGVNQPQH
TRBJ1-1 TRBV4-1 ASSSSRGQGARDTEAF
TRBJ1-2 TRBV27 ASSFLGGSYGYT
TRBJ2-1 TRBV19 ASRDGNSYNEQF
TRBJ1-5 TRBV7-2 ASSFSTGSNQPQH
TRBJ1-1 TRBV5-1 ASSSQGVLNTEAF
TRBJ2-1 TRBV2 ASSPTTSVSEQF
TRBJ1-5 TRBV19 ASREDRGASNQPQH
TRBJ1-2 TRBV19 ASSQAVPPLYGYT
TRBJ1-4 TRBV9 ASSVDGDNEKLF
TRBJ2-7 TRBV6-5 ASSYDAESGEQY
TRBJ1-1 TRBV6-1 ASISGFFTEAF
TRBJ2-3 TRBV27 ASSLVYLTDTQY
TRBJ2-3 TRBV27 ASSLWASGDTDTQY
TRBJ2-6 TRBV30 AWSSLAGASGANVLT
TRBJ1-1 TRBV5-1 ASSHPGTGVPVEAF
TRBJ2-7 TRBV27 ASSLWGTSGRDEQY
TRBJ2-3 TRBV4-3 ASSQGSGYYSDTQY
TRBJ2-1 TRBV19 ASISQGAPGDEQF
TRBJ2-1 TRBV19 ASRASSYNEQF
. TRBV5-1 ASSLDRGNGEQY
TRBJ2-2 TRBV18 ASSSGTGKTGELF
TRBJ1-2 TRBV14 ASSRASFNYGYT
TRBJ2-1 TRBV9 ASSSRSFSGRNHEQF
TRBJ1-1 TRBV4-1 ASSLGLWENTEAF
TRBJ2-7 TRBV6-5 ASTPGGRAGYEQY
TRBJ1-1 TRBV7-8 ASSLNRGRNTEAF
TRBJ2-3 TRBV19 ASSIARELTDTQY
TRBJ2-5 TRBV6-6 ATLQGWGETQY
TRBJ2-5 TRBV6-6 ASSKGTSGQETQY
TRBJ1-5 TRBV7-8 ASSFYDRIYSNQPQH
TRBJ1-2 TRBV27 ASSLNLNYGYT
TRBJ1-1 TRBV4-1 ASSRRPGQGDANTEAF
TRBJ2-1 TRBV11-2 ASSFTRIGNEQF
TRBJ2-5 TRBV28 ASSLERELETQY
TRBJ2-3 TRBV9 ASDMAGRSTDTQY
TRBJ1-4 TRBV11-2 ASSLGDSLRNEKLF
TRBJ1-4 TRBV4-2 ASSRGATNEKLF
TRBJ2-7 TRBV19 ASSTIDREGKSYEQY
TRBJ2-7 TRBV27 ASSTQREGYEQY
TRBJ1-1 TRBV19 ASSIGIYEGSGTEAF
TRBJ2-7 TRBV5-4 ASSLDHSSYEQY
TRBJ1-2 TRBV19 ASTGLGGTNYGYT
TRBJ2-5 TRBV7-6 ASRSSPEETQY
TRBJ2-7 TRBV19 ASATGGAYEQY
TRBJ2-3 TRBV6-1 ASSLAASTDTQY
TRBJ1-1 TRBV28 ASSPFTGVPTEAF
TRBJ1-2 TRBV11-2 ASSPPGTNYGYT
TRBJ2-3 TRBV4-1 ASSQYTGGLGHTQY
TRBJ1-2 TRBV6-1 ASSGDFSPYGYT
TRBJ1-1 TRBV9 ASSVAGSPLSDTEAF
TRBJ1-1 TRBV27 ASSLVWGLTEAF